This T cell receptor beta chain was sequenced during a study of T cell repertoires in cytomegalovirus infection. TCRdb fed the reads into MiXCR, producing one record per CDR3 protein. The sample has 150,000 to 200,000 distinct CDR3 sequences, about an eighth seen once. With V trimmed by 6 bases and J by 1 base, 4 bases remained unmatched. The CDR3 is 14 residues long. Germline V gives CDR1 SQVTM, CDR2 ANQGSEA. This receptor was obtained from a human donor in good health (CMV status not recorded). Some clones in this sample may be carry-over from other donors' samples. V usage is TRBV29-1 and J usage is TRBJ1-3; 9 bases map to TRBD1. Input material: PBMCs. For the CDR3, the DNA is TGCAGCGTGAGGACAGGGGAGTCTGGAAACACCATATATTTT. Translated: CSVRTGESGNTIYF. The complete variable domain, with remaining parts taken from reference TRBV29-1 and TRBJ1-3, reads SAVISQKPSRDICQRGTSLTIQCQVDSQVTMMFWYRQQPGQSLTLIATANQGSEATYESGFVIDKFPISRPNLTFSTLTVSNMSPEDSSIYLCSVRTGESGNTIYFGEGSWLTVV.